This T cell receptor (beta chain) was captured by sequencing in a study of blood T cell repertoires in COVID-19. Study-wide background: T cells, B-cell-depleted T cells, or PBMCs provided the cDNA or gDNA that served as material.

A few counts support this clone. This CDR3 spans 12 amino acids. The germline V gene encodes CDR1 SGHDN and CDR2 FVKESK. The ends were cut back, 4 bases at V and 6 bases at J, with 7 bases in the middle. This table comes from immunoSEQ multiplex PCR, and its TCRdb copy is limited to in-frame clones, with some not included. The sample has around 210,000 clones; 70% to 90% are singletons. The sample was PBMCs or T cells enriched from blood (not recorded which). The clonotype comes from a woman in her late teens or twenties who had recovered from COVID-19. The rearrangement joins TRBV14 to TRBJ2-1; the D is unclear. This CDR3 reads CASSPQSNEQFF. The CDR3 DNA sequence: TGTGCCAGCAGCCCACAGAGCAATGAGCAGTTCTTC. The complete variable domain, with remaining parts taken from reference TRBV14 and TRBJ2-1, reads EAGVTQFPSHSVIEKGQTVTLRCDPISGHDNLYWYRRVMGKEIKFLLHFVKESKQDESGMPNNRFLAERTGGTYSTLKVQPAELEDSGVYFCASSPQSNEQFFGPGTRLTVL.